Shown below are 31 T cell receptor beta chains from a single sample sequenced in a study of blood T cell repertoires in COVID-19. Here immunoSEQ multiplex PCR was the method, and the copy in TCRdb shows in-frame clones only, minus some. The repertoire includes about 300,000 clones, around nine tenths of them detected once, and about 6% sits in the top ten. Sequenced: PBMCs or T cells enriched from blood (not recorded which). The receptors here all came from a woman aged 25 to 39 who had recovered from COVID-19.

The gene calls are TRBV19 and TRBJ1-1; no clear D gene. Trimming shortened V by 2 bases and J by 7 bases, and 11 bases separated the two germline ends. The germline V gene has CDR1 LNHDA and CDR2 SQIVND (reference sequence). This CDR3 comprises 13 residues. The CDR3 reads CASSISSGNEAFF. In DNA form, the CDR3 reads TGTGCCAGTAGTATAAGTTCGGGGAATGAAGCTTTCTTT. The full variable domain, rest sourced from reference TRBV19 and TRBJ1-1, is DGGITQSPKYLFRKEGQNVTLSCEQNLNHDAMYWYRQDPGQGLRLIYYSQIVNDFQKGDIAEGYSVSREKKESFPLTVTSAQKNPTAFYLCASSISSGNEAFFGQGTRLTVV.

The J gene is TRBJ1-3, the V gene TRBV6-5; tentatively, D is TRBD1 (5 bases). The length of the CDR3 is 16 residues. V was clipped by 2 bases and J by 0 bases, with 11 bases between them. Germline CDR1 MNHEY, CDR2 SVGAGI. As DNA, the CDR3 is TGTGCCAGCAGTTACGGGGCCCCGAGCTCTGGAAACACCATATATTTT. Translating gives CASSYGAPSSGNTIYF.

The chain employs TRBV7-8 and TRBJ1-1; D is perhaps TRBD1 (5 bases). The germline V gene encodes CDR1 SGHVS and CDR2 FQNEAQ. This CDR3 comprises 13 residues. V was shortened by 4 bases and J by 4 bases, with 10 bases between the two germline ends. CDR3 DNA sequence: TGTGCCAGCAGCTCCCCGGGACTCACTGAAGCTTTCTTT. Amino acids: CASSSPGLTEAFF.

This clone appeared a few times. This chain joins TRBV6-2 or TRBV6-3 and TRBJ2-7; the match to TRBD2 covers 11 bases. The germline V gene encodes CDR1 MNHEY and CDR2 SVGEGT. Unmatched junction bases numbered 3, after V lost 2 bases and J lost 3 bases. This CDR3 has 15 residues. The CDR3 loop reads CASSYGLAGGYEQYF. For the CDR3, the DNA is TGTGCCAGCAGTTACGGGCTAGCGGGGGGCTACGAGCAGTACTTC.

The rearrangement uses TRBV7-8 and TRBJ1-2; the match to TRBD1 covers 10 bases. V trimming: 1 base; J trimming: 5 bases; junction bases outside the gene matches: 10. This CDR3 spans 17 amino acids. Germline V CDR1 and CDR2: SGHVS, FQNEAQ. The CDR3 nucleotides are TGTGCCAGCAGCTTAGGGGACAGGGGCCTGGGGGGTTATGGCTACACCTTC. Amino acid sequence: CASSLGDRGLGGYGYTF.

V and J are TRBV6-5 and TRBJ1-2; 7 positions match TRBD1. The germline CDR1 and CDR2 sequences are MNHEY and SVGAGI. The ends lost 5 bases at V and 4 bases at J; junction bases unmatched: 7. The CDR3 contains 14 residues. The CDR3 is CASSPGGWVYGYTF. DNA for the CDR3: TGTGCCAGCAGTCCAGGGGGTTGGGTCTATGGCTACACCTTC.

The rearrangement joins TRBV4-3 to TRBJ1-2, with D perhaps matching TRBD1 (5 bases). Germline V gene lookup returns CDR1 LGHNA and CDR2 YSLEER. V was clipped by 2 bases and J by 9 bases, with 19 bases between them. This CDR3 comprises 15 residues. The CDR3: CASSQTTTRVIRYTF. CDR3 nucleotides: TGCGCCAGCAGCCAAACAACCACCAGGGTCATACGCTACACCTTC.

This clone was detected only a few times. This CDR3 reads CSVEWGTGVIETQYF. DNA for the CDR3: TGCAGCGTTGAGTGGGGGACAGGGGTGATAGAGACCCAGTACTTC. The chain uses TRBV29-1 and TRBJ2-5; 10 nucleotides line up with TRBD1. Germline trimming cut 3 bases from V and 4 bases from J; bases unmatched to any gene: 8. The CDR3 is 15 amino acids. CDR1 and CDR2 (germline): SQVTM, ANQGSEA.

This clone occurred once. CDR3 DNA sequence: TGTGCCAGCAGTTTATCCCATCCCGGGACAGACGTCTTGGGCTATGGCTACACCTTC. Translated: CASSLSHPGTDVLGYGYTF. The rearrangement joins TRBV27 to TRBJ1-2, with 7 bases fitting TRBD1. The CDR3 extends over 19 amino acids. V lost 0 bases to trimming and J lost 4 bases; unmatched junction nucleotides: 17. Per germline, CDR1 MNHEY and CDR2 SMNVEV (reference sequence).

V is TRBV7-2 and J is TRBJ2-4; 10 bases are shared with TRBD1. The CDR3 contains 17 residues. CDR1 is SGHTA, CDR2 FQGNSA, per germline. The V segment lost 5 bases and the J segment 2 bases; nucleotides outside the gene matches: 9. The CDR3 coding sequence is TGTGCCAGCAGCCAAATGACAGGGGGCGGAACCAAAAACATTCAGTACTTC. Translated, it gives CASSQMTGGGTKNIQYF.

This sequence joins TRBV6-5 and TRBJ2-3, with no clear D. CDR3 size: 14 residues. V dropped 6 bases and J dropped 0 bases, with 10 bases sitting between them. Germline assignment: CDR1 MNHEY and CDR2 SVGAGI. CDR3 region: CASRLPGSTDTQYF. Written as DNA, the CDR3 is TGTGCCAGCAGATTACCCGGGAGCACAGATACGCAGTATTTT.

A note on this clone: The same CDR3 is also encoded by other DNA sequences in this sample. The V gene is TRBV9, the J gene TRBJ1-5; a weak D match, TRBD1 (5 bases). There are 11 residues in the CDR3. CDR1 and CDR2 from the germline V gene are SGDLS and YYNGEE. V lost 7 bases and J lost 5, with 7 bases in between. The CDR3 nucleotides read TGTGCCAGCGGAGGGGATCAGCCCCAGCATTTT. It yields the protein CASGGDQPQHF.

V gene TRBV30 combines with J gene TRBJ2-3, with a tentative D call TRBD1 (7 bases). CDR3 length: 12 amino acids. Germline V gene data show CDR1 as GTSNPN and CDR2 as SVGIG (reference sequence). V gave up 4 bases and J gave up 4 bases, with 9 bases separating them. The CDR3 region is CAWTRGADTQYF. The CDR3 nucleotides are TGTGCCTGGACCAGGGGGGCAGATACGCAGTATTTT.

The J gene is TRBJ1-4, the V gene TRBV5-1; a weak D match, TRBD1 (6 bases). Germline V gene sequence: CDR1 SGHRS, CDR2 YFSETQ. This CDR3 has 17 amino acids. Trimming shortened V by 4 bases and J by 0 bases, and 16 bases separated the two germline ends. CDR3 DNA sequence: TGCGCCAGCAGCCCAGAACAGGGAGTCGCAACTAATGAAAAACTGTTTTTT. It specifies CASSPEQGVATNEKLFF.

The chain recombines TRBV6-5 with TRBJ1-3, with 10 bases fitting TRBD1. The junction had 4 bases not matched to a gene; V was cut back by 2 bases and J by 3 bases. The CDR3 loop spans 16 amino acids. CDR1 and CDR2 from the germline V gene are MNHEY and SVGAGI. The DNA of the CDR3 is TGTGCCAGCAGTTACACAGGGACAGGGGTTGGAAACACCATATATTTT. Its protein is CASSYTGTGVGNTIYF.

This clone was detected once. The chain is built from TRBV29-1 and TRBJ1-2; no definite D call. CDR1 SQVTM and CDR2 ANQGSEA come from the germline V gene. The CDR3 is made up of 13 amino acids. V was pared by 5 bases and J by 7 bases, with 17 bases between. CDR3 residues: CSVRLVLESGYTF. The CDR3 bases are TGCAGCGTTAGACTGGTATTGGAGTCTGGCTACACCTTC.

J is TRBJ1-1 and V is TRBV10-3; D ambiguous. Trimming removed 8 bases at V and 4 bases at J, with 11 bases between. Germline values: CDR1 ENHRY, CDR2 SYGVKD. The CDR3 length is 12 residues. In DNA, the CDR3 is TGTGCCATCGGGCCCCTGGGCACTGAAGCTTTCTTT. Translating it yields CAIGPLGTEAFF.

This sequence joins TRBV28 and TRBJ1-5, with TRBD1 as a possible D gene (5 bases). The CDR3 has 11 amino acids. Germline CDR1 reads MDHEN; CDR2 reads SYDVKM. Deletions cut 6 bases from V and 14 bases from J, with 14 bases between. CDR3 bases: TGTGCCAGCAGCCCCGGGACTCCCAAGCATTTT. Its translation: CASSPGTPKHF.

The V call is TRBV29-1, the J call TRBJ1-1; maybe TRBD1 (6 bases). V was clipped by 6 bases and J by 0 bases, with 14 bases between them. The CDR3 is 14 residues long. Germline V CDR1 and CDR2: SQVTM, ANQGSEA. The CDR3 nucleotides read TGCAGCGTGACCGGGACAATGATGAACACTGAAGCTTTCTTT. It specifies CSVTGTMMNTEAFF.

V gene TRBV28 combines with J gene TRBJ1-5, with 10 bases matching TRBD1. Looked up from germline, CDR1 is MDHEN and CDR2 is SYDVKM. V was clipped by 7 bases and J by 0 bases; unmatched bases: 12. CDR3 length equals 18 residues. The CDR3 nucleotides are TGTGCCAGCACTCGGGACAGGGGACTTGATTATAGCAATCAGCCCCAGCATTTT. It encodes CASTRDRGLDYSNQPQHF. The full variable domain, rest sourced from reference TRBV28 and TRBJ1-5, is DVKVTQSSRYLVKRTGEKVFLECVQDMDHENMFWYRQDPGLGLRLIYFSYDVKMKEKGDIPEGYSVSREKKERFSLILESASTNQTSMYLCASTRDRGLDYSNQPQHFGDGTRLSIL.

The chain carries TRBV5-1 and TRBJ2-7; maybe TRBD1 (7 bases). There are 15 residues in the CDR3. Trimming shortened V by 4 bases and J by 2 bases, and 16 bases separated the two germline ends. The germline V gene encodes CDR1 SGHRS and CDR2 YFSETQ. The CDR3 region is CASSPGGGLPYEQYF. Written as DNA, the CDR3 is TGCGCCAGCAGCCCAGGGGGAGGACTGCCCTACGAGCAGTACTTC.

Only a few counts were recorded for this clone. The V and J genes are TRBV3-1 (or the pseudogene TRBV3-2) and TRBJ1-2; 9 nucleotides line up with TRBD1. CDR1 and CDR2 (germline): LGHDT, YNNKEL (reference sequence). The CDR3 has 16 residues. J gave up 3 bases and V 4 bases, and 9 bases lay outside the gene matches. In DNA, the CDR3 is TGTGCCAGCAGCCCTACACCCGGACAGGGGCACTATGGCTACACCTTC. This sequence encodes CASSPTPGQGHYGYTF.

This clone has more than one count but fewer than ten. The V gene is TRBV11-2, the J gene TRBJ2-1, with D maybe TRBD2 (5 bases). CDR3 length: 13 amino acids. Germline-derived CDR1 and CDR2 are SGHAT and FQNNGV. Trimming cost V 2 bases and J 6 bases, with 8 bases left between them. The CDR3 DNA sequence: TGTGCCAGCAGCTTACAGCGGACCAATGAGCAGTTCTTC. Amino acid sequence: CASSLQRTNEQFF.

The table lists this clone with a few counts. The rearrangement links TRBV28 to TRBJ1-4, with TRBD1 identical over 9 bases. CDR1 is MDHEN and CDR2 is SYDVKM in the germline V gene. Trimming took 5 bases from V and 7 from J; bases not matched to a gene: 8. CDR3 length: 15 amino acids. CDR3 residues: CASSLPGTGREKLFF. The CDR3 bases are TGTGCCAGCAGTCTGCCAGGGACAGGGCGTGAAAAACTGTTTTTT.

J is TRBJ2-2 and V is TRBV5-1; 13 nucleotides match TRBD2. The trim removed 3 bases at V and 6 bases at J, leaving 2 bases unmatched. The CDR3 consists of 15 residues. CDR1 and CDR2 from the germline V gene are SGHRS and YFSETQ. Written as DNA, the CDR3 is TGCGCCAGCAGCTCGGGACTAGCGGGGCCCGGGGAGCTGTTTTTT. This encodes CASSSGLAGPGELFF.

V is TRBV30 and J is TRBJ2-1, with D uncertain. The V end was cut by 1 base, the J end by 4 bases, with 11 bases between. The CDR3 has 14 amino acids. The germline gives CDR1 GTSNPN, CDR2 SVGIG (reference sequence). In DNA form, the CDR3 reads TGTGCCTGGAGTGCCGGTTTGATTTACAATGAGCAGTTCTTC. Protein product: CAWSAGLIYNEQFF.

The chain employs TRBV5-4 and TRBJ1-1; 7 bases line up with TRBD1. The CDR3 extends over 19 amino acids. Trimming took 1 base from V and 0 from J; bases not matched to a gene: 15. The germline gives CDR1 SGHNT, CDR2 YYREEE (reference sequence). DNA of the CDR3: TGTGCCAGCAGCTTGCTTAGTTCCCGGGACAGAAAGATGAACACTGAAGCTTTCTTT. It specifies CASSLLSSRDRKMNTEAFF. The full variable domain, rest sourced from reference TRBV5-4 and TRBJ1-1, is ETGVTQSPTHLIKTRGQQVTLRCSSQSGHNTVSWYQQALGQGPQFIFQYYREEENGRGNFPPRFSGLQFPNYSSELNVNALELDDSALYLCASSLLSSRDRKMNTEAFFGQGTRLTVV.

The chain uses TRBV19 and TRBJ2-2; 7 bases match TRBD1. The CDR3 totals 15 residues. J was trimmed by 7 bases and V by 6 bases; bases with no gene match: 11. Germline values: CDR1 LNHDA, CDR2 SQIVND (reference sequence). In DNA, the CDR3 is TGTGCCAGTAGAGCGGACAGGTCTTGGTTCGGGGAGCTGTTTTTT. It specifies CASRADRSWFGELFF.

This clone was recorded once. The chain uses TRBV2 and TRBJ1-2; 9 positions agree with TRBD1. Germline loops: CDR1 SNHLY, CDR2 FYNNEI. The CDR3 runs 14 residues. After removal of 5 bases from V and 4 bases from J, the junction contained 5 bases not matched to a gene. This CDR3 is CASSRNRGPYGYTF. The CDR3, as DNA: TGTGCCAGCAGTCGTAACAGGGGGCCCTATGGCTACACCTTC.

This clone was detected once. J is TRBJ2-3 and V is TRBV7-2; the D gene is possibly TRBD1 (5 bases). Trimming left V 6 bases short and J 2 bases short, with 6 bases between. CDR1 and CDR2 from the germline V gene are SGHTA and FQGNSA. CDR3 length equals 12 residues. CDR3 sequence (DNA): TGTGCCAGCAGACAGGACACAGATACGCAGTATTTT. Amino acids: CASRQDTDTQYF. The full variable domain, with the rest looked up from reference TRBV7-2 and TRBJ2-3, is GAGVSQSPSNKVTEKGKDVELRCDPISGHTALYWYRQSLGQGLEFLIYFQGNSAPDKSGLPSDRFSAERTGGSVSTLTIQRTQQEDSAVYLCASRQDTDTQYFGPGTRLTVL.

The CDR3 bases are TGTGCCAGTAGTATCGTGCCGGTATCCTACAATGAGCAGTTCTTC. Encoded protein: CASSIVPVSYNEQFF. The chain is built from TRBV19 and TRBJ2-1; D unresolved. V was shortened by 3 bases and J by 1 base, with 10 bases between the two germline ends. This CDR3 contains 15 residues. Germline CDR1 and CDR2: LNHDA and SQIVND (reference sequence).